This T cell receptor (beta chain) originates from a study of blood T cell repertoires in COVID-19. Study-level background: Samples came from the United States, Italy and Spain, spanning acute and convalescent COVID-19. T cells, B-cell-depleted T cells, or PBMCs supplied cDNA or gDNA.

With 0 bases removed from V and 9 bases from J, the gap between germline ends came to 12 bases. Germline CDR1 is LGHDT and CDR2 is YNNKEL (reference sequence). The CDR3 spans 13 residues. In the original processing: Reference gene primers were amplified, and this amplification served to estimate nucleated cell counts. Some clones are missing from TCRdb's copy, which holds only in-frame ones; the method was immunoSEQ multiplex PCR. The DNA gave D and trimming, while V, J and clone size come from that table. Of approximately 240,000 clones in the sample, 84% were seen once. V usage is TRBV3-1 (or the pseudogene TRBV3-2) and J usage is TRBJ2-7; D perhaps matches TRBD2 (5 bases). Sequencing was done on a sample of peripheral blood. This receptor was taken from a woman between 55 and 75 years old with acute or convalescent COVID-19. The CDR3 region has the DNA TGTGCCAGCAGCCAAGACCCGGGAACGGGGCAGTACTTC. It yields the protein CASSQDPGTGQYF.